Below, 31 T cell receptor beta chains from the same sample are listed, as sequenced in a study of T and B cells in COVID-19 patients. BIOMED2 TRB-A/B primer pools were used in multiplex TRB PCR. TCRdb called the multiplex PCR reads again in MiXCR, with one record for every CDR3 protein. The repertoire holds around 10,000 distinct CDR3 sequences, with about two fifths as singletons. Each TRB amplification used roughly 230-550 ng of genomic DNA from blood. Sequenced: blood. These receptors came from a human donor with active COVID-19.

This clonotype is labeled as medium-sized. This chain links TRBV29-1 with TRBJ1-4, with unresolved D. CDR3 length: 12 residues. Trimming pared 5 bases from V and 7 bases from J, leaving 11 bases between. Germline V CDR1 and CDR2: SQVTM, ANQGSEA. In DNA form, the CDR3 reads TGCAGCGTTAACCCGCTCTGTGAAAAACTGTTTTTT. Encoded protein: CSVNPLCEKLFF.

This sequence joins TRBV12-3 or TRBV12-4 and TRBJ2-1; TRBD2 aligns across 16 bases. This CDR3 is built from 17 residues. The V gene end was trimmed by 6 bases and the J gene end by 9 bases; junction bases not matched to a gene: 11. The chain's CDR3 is CASSRGQGLAGGTEQFF. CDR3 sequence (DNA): TGTGCCAGCAGCCGGGGGCAGGGACTAGCGGGAGGGACTGAGCAGTTCTTC.

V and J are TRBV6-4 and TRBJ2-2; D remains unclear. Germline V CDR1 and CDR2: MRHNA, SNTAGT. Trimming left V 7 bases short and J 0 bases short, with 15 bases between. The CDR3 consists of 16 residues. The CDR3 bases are TGTGCCAGCACACCAGGTCCAGACTCGAACACCGGGGAGCTGTTTTTT. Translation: CASTPGPDSNTGELFF.

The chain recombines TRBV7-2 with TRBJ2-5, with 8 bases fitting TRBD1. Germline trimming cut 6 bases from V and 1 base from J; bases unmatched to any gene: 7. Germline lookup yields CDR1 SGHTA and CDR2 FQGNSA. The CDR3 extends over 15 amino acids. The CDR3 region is CASRTTGAGQETQYF. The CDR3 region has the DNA TGTGCCAGCAGGACGACAGGGGCGGGCCAAGAGACCCAGTACTTC.

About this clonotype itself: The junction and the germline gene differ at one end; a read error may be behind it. The CDR3 loop reads CARSPGQSYEQYF. The DNA for the CDR3 is TGTGCCCGGAGCCCCGGACAGTCCTACGAGCAGTACTTC. The genes are TRBV30 and TRBJ2-7; perhaps TRBD1 as D (6 bases). In germline, CDR1 is GTSNPN, CDR2 SVGIG (reference sequence). The CDR3 covers 13 residues.

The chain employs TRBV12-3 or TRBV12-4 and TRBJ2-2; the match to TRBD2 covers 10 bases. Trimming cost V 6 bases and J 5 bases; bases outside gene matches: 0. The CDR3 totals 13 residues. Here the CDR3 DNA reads TGTGCCAGCAGACTAGCGGGAACCGGGGAGCTGTTTTTT. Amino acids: CASRLAGTGELFF.

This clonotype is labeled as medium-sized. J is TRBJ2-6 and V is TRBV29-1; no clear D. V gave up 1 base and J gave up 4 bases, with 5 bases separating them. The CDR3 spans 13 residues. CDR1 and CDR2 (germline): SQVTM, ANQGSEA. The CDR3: CSVEGSGANVLTF. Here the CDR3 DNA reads TGCAGCGTTGAAGGATCCGGGGCCAACGTCCTGACTTTC. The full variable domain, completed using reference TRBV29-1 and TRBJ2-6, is SAVISQKPSRDICQRGTSLTIQCQVDSQVTMMFWYRQQPGQSLTLIATANQGSEATYESGFVIDKFPISRPNLTFSTLTVSNMSPEDSSIYLCSVEGSGANVLTFGAGSRLTVL.

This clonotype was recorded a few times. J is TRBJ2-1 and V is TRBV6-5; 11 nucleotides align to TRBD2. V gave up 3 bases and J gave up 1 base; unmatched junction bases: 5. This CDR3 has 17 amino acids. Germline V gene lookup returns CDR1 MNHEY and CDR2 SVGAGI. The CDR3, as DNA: TGTGCCAGCAGTTATGGGTGGACTAGCGGGTCCTACAATGAGCAGTTCTTC. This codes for CASSYGWTSGSYNEQFF.

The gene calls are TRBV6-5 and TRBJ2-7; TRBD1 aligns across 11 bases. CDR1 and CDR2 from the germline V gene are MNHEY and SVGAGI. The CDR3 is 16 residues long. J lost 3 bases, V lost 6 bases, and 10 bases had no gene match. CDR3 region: CASSLTGTGGIYEQYF. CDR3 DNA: TGTGCCAGCAGCTTAACCGGGACAGGGGGAATCTACGAGCAGTACTTC.

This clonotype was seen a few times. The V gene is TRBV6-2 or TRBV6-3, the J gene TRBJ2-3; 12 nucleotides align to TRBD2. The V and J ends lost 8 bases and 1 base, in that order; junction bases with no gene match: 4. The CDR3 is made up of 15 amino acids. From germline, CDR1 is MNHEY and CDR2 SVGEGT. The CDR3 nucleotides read TGTGCCAGCCTAGCGGGGGGGTATGGCACAGATACGCAGTATTTT. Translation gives CASLAGGYGTDTQYF.

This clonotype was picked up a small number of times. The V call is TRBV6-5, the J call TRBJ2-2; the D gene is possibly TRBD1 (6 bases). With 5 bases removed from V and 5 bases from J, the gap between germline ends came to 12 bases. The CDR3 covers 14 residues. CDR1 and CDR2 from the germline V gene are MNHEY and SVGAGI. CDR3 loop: CASSGHRATGELFF. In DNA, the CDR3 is TGTGCCAGCAGTGGGCACAGGGCAACCGGGGAGCTGTTTTTT.

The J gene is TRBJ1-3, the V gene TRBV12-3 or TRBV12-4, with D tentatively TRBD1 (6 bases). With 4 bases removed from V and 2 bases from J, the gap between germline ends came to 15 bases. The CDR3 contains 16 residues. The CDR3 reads CASSSDGQLPGNTIYF. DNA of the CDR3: TGTGCCAGCAGTTCGGACGGACAGCTACCTGGAAACACCATATATTTT.

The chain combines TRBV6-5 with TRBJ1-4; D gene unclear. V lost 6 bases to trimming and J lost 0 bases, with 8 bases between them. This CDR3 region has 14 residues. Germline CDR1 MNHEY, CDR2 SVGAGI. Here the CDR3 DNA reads TGTGCCAGCAGGGACGGTGCAACTAATGAAAAACTGTTTTTT. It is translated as CASRDGATNEKLFF.

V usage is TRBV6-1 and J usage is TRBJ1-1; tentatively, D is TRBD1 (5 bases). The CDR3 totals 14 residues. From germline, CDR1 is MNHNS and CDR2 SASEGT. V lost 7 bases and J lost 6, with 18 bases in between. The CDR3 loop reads CASTFGALGAEAFF. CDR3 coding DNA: TGTGCCAGCACATTCGGGGCCCTTGGCGCTGAAGCTTTCTTT.

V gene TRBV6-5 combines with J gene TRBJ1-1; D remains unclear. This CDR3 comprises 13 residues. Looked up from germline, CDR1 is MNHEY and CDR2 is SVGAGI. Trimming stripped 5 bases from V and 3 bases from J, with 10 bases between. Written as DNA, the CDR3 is TGTGCCAGCAGTGTGGGTCGGGACACTGAAGCTTTCTTT. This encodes CASSVGRDTEAFF.

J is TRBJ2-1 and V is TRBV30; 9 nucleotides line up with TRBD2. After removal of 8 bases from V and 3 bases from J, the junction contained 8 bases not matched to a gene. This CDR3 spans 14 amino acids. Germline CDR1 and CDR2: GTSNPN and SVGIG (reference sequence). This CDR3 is CAGSGRFLYNEQFF. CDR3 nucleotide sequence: TGTGCCGGTAGCGGGAGATTTCTCTACAATGAGCAGTTCTTC.

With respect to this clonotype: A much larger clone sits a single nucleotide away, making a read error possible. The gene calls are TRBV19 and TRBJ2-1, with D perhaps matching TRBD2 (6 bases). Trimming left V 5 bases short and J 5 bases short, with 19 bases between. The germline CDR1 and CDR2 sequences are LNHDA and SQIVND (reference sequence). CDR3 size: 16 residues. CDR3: CASSLYLAPINNEQFF. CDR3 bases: TGTGCCAGTAGTTTGTATCTAGCGCCCATTAACAATGAGCAGTTCTTC. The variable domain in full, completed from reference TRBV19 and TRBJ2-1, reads DGGITQSPKYLFRKEGQNVTLSCEQNLNHDAMYWYRQDPGQGLRLIYYSQIVNDFQKGDIAEGYSVSREKKESFPLTVTSAQKNPTAFYLCASSLYLAPINNEQFFGPGTRLTVL.

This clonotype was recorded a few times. Here the CDR3 reads CASSLNPGGHEQYF. Here the CDR3 DNA reads TGTGCCAGCTCACTCAACCCAGGGGGGCACGAGCAGTACTTC. The chain employs TRBV18 and TRBJ2-7; tentatively, D is TRBD1 (7 bases). The germline V gene encodes CDR1 KGHSH and CDR2 LQKENI. The V end lost 4 bases, the J end lost 5 bases, and 15 bases lay between the germline ends. This CDR3 region has 14 residues.

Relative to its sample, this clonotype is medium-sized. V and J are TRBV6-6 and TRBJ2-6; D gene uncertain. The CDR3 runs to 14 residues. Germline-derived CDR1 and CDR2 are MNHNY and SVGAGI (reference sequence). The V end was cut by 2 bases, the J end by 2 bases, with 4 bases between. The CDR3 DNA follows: TGTGCCAGCAGTTACCCCCCTGGGGCCAACGTCCTGACTTTC. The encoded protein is CASSYPPGANVLTF.

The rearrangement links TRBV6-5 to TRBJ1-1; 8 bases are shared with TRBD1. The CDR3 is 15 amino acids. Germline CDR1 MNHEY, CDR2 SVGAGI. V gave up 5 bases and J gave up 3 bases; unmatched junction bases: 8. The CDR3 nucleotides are TGTGCCAGCAGTACCGGGGACAGGCGACACACTGAAGCTTTCTTT. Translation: CASSTGDRRHTEAFF.

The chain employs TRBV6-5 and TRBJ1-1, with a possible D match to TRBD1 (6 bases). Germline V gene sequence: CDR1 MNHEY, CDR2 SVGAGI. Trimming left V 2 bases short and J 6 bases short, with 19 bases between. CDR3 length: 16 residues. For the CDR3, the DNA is TGTGCCAGCAGTTACGACACCCAGGGGTTAAAGGCTGAAGCTTTCTTT. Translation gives CASSYDTQGLKAEAFF.

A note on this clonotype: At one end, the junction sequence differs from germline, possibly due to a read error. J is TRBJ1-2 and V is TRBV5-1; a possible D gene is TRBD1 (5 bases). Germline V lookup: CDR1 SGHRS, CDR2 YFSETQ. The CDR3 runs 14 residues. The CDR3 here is CASSLDRELYGYTF. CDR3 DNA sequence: TGTGCCAGCAGTCTCGACAGAGAACTATATGGCTACACCTTC.

In nucleotides, the CDR3 is TGCGCCAGCAGCCAATCTCGACAGGGGGCCCGCAATCAGCCCCAGCATTTT. It translates to CASSQSRQGARNQPQHF. The rearrangement uses TRBV4-3 and TRBJ1-5; TRBD1 matches 10 bases. V shed 2 bases and J 2 bases; nucleotides not matched to a gene: 6. Germline CDR1 and CDR2: LGHNA and YSLEER. CDR3 size: 17 residues.

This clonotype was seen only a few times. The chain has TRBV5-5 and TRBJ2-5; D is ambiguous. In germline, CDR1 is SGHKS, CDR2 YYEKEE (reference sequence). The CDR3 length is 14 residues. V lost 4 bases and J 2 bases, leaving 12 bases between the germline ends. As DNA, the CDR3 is TGTGCCAGCAGCCTGCGGAGTAATCAAGAGACCCAGTACTTC. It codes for CASSLRSNQETQYF.

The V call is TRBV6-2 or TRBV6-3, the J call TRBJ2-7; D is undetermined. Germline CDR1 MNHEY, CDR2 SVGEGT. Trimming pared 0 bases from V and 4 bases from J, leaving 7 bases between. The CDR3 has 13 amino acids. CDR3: CASSYSSAYEQYF. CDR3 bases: TGTGCCAGCAGTTACTCCTCGGCGTACGAGCAGTACTTC.

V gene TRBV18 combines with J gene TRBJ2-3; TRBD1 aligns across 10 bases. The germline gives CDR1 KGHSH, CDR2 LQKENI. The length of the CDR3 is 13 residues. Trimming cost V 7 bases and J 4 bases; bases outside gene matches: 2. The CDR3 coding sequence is TGTGCCAGCTACGGGACAGGGGCAGATACGCAGTATTTT. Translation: CASYGTGADTQYF.

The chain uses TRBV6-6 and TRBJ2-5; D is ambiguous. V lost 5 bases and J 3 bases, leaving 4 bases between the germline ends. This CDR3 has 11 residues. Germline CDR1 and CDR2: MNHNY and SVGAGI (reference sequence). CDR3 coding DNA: TGTGCCAGCAGTCTGGAAGAGACCCAGTACTTC. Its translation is CASSLEETQYF.

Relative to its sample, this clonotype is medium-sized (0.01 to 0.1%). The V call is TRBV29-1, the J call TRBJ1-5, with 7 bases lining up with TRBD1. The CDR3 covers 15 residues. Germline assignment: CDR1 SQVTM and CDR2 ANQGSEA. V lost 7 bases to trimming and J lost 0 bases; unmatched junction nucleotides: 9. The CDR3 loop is CSDLDRYDSNQPQHF. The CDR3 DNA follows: TGCAGCGACCTGGACAGGTATGATAGCAATCAGCCCCAGCATTTT.

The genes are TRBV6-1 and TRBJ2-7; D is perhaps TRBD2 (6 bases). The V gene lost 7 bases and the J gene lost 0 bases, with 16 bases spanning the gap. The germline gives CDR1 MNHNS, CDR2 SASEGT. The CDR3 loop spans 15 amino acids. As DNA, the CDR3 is TGTGCCAGCACCGGGACTCTGAAAAGCTCCTACGAGCAGTACTTC. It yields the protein CASTGTLKSSYEQYF.

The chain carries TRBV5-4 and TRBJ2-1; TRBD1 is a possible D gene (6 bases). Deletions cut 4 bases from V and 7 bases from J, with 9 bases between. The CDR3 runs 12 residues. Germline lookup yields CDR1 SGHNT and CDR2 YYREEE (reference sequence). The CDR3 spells CASSDRRNEQFF. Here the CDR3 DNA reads TGTGCCAGCAGCGACAGGAGGAATGAGCAGTTCTTC.

The CDR3, as DNA: TGTGCCTGGGGAAAGAAAGGACTAGCGGGAGGCCGGGCCTTCTTC. Translation: CAWGKKGLAGGRAFF. The chain joins TRBV30 to TRBJ2-1; 14 bases are a match to TRBD2. V lost 5 bases and J lost 16; bases outside the gene matches: 16. The CDR3 contains 15 residues. Germline V gene sequence: CDR1 GTSNPN, CDR2 SVGIG (reference sequence).